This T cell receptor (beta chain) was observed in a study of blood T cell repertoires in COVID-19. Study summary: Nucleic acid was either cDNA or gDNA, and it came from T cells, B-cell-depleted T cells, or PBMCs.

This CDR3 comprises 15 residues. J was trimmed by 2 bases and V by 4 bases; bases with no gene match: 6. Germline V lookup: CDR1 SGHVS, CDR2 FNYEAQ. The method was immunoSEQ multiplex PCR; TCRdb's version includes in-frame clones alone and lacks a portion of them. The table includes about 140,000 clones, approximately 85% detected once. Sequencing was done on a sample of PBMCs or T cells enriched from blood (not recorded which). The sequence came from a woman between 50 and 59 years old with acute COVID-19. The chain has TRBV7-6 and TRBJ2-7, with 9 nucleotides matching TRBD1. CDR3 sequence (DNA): TGTGCCAGCAGCTATGGGACAGGGCTTACCTACGAGCAGTACTTC. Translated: CASSYGTGLTYEQYF.